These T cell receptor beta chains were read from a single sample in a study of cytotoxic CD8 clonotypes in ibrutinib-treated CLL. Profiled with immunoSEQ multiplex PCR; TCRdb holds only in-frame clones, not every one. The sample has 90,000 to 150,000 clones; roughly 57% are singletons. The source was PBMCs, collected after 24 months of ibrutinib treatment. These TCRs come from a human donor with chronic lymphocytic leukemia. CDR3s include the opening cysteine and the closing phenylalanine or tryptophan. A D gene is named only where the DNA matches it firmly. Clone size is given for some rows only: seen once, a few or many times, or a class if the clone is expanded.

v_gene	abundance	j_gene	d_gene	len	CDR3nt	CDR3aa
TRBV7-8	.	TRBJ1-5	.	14	TGTGCCAGCAGCTTAGCTGATAGCAATCAGCCCCAGCATTTT	CASSLADSNQPQHF
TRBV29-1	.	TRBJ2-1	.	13	TGCAGCGCCGAGCGAGGGCGAAACAATGAGCAGTTCTTC	CSAERGRNNEQFF
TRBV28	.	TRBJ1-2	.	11	TGTGCCAGCAGTTTAGGGCGGGTCTGCACCTTC	CASSLGRVCTF
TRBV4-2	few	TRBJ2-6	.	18	TGTGCCAGCAGCCAAGAGCGGGCGGCCAGCTCTGGGGCCAACGTCCTGACTTTC	CASSQERAASSGANVLTF
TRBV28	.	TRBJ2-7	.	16	TGTGCCAGCAGTTTGGGTACAGGGCTCCCCTCCTACGAGCAGTACTTC	CASSLGTGLPSYEQYF
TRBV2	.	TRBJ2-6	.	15	TGTGCCAGCAGTGAACCCAGGCCTGGGGCCAACGTCCTGACTTTC	CASSEPRPGANVLTF
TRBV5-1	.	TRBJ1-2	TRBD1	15	TGCGCCAGCAGCTTGGGGGACAGGTCCATCTATGGCTACACCTTC	CASSLGDRSIYGYTF
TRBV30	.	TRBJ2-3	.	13	TGTGCCTGGAATCGGGACAACACAGATACGCAGTATTTT	CAWNRDNTDTQYF
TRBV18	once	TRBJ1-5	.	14	TGTGCCAGCTCACCTGGGGGGGGAAATCAGCCCCAGCATTTT	CASSPGGGNQPQHF
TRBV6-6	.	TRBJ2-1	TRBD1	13	TGTGCCGCCTGGACAGGGAAAAACAATGAGCAGTTCTTC	CAAWTGKNNEQFF
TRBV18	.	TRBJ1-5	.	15	TGTGCCAGCTCCCCAAGTGGGGATAGCAATCAGCCCCAGCATTTT	CASSPSGDSNQPQHF
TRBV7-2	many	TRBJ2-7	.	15	TGTGCCAGCAGCTTTGCCAGGGGTGGATCTAGCGAGCAGTACTTC	CASSFARGGSSEQYF
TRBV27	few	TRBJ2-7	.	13	TGTGCCAGCAGTTTTCAGTTTTCATACGAGCAGTACTTC	CASSFQFSYEQYF
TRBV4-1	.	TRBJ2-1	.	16	TGCGCCAGCAGCCAATTTGACAGGGCTCGGGAGAATGAGCAGTTCTTC	CASSQFDRARENEQFF
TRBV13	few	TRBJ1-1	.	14	TGTGCCAGCAGCCGCGCAGGGAAATCCACTGAAGCTTTCTTT	CASSRAGKSTEAFF
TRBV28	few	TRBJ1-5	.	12	TGTGCCACCACAGAACCCTATCAGCCCCAGCATTTT	CATTEPYQPQHF
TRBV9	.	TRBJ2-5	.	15	TGTGCCAGCAGCGTAGCTGACATGCCCCCGGAGACCCAGTACTTC	CASSVADMPPETQYF
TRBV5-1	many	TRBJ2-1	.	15	TGCGCCAGCAGCAACGCCTCGGGACGCACCACTGAGCAGTTCTTC	CASSNASGRTTEQFF
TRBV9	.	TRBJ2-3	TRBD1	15	TGTGCCAGCAGCGTCAATTCACAGGGGTCAGATACGCAGTATTTT	CASSVNSQGSDTQYF
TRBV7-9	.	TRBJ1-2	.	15	TGTGCCAGCAGCCCCGAAAGCTCAGGGCTCTATGGCTACACCTTC	CASSPESSGLYGYTF
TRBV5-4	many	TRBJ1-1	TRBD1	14	TGTGCCAGCAGCTCCAAGGACAGGCGCACTGAAGCTTTCTTT	CASSSKDRRTEAFF
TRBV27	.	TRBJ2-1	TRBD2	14	TGTGCCAGCACTTCTCTAGCGGGGGGAGGTGAGCAGTTCTTC	CASTSLAGGGEQFF
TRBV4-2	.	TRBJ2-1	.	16	TGTGCCAGCAGCCAAGAGCCAGCAGGGGTTTACAATGAGCAGTTCTTC	CASSQEPAGVYNEQFF
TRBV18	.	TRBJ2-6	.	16	TGTGCCAGCTCACCCGATCAGGGGCCTGGGGCCAACGTCCTGACTTTC	CASSPDQGPGANVLTF
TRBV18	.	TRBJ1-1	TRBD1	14	TGTGCCAGCTCACAGGAGGGACAGACCACTGAAGCTTTCTTT	CASSQEGQTTEAFF
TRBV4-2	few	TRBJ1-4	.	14	TGTGCCAGCAGCCAGGAAGTGGGCCAGGAAAAACTGTTTTTT	CASSQEVGQEKLFF
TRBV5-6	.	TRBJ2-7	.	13	TGTGCCAGCAGTTACGGGAGTTCGTACGAGCAGTACTTC	CASSYGSSYEQYF
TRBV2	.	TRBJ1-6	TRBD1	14	TGTGCCAGCAGTGAAGGACAGGGAAATTCACCCCTCCACTTT	CASSEGQGNSPLHF
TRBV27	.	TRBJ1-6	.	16	TGTGCCAGCAGACCCCTGCCGGGAGGGGATAATTCACCCCTCCACTTT	CASRPLPGGDNSPLHF
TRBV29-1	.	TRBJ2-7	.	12	TGCAGCGTTGGAGGGGAACGGTACGAGCAGTACTTC	CSVGGERYEQYF
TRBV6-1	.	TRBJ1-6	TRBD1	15	TGTGCCAGCAGCCCTGGGACAGGGGAAAGTAGGCCCCTCCACTTT	CASSPGTGESRPLHF
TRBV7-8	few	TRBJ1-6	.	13	TGTGCCAGCAGCTTACAGGGGAATTCACCCCTCCACTTT	CASSLQGNSPLHF
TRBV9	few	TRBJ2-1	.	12	TGTGCCAGCAGCGTAGAATGGGGTGAGCAGTTCTTC	CASSVEWGEQFF
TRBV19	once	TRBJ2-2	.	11	TGTGCCAGTAGCCCATCCGGGGAGCTGTTTTTT	CASSPSGELFF
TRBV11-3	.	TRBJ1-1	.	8	TGTGCCAGCTCTGAAGCTTTCTTT	CASSEAFF
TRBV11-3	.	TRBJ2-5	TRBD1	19	TGTGCCAGCAGCTTATCTTTTCGGGACAGGGGTTTAATCCAAGAGACCCAGTACTTC	CASSLSFRDRGLIQETQYF
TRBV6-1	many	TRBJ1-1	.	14	TGTGCCAGCAGTTTGGGGGGGATGAACACTGAAGCTTTCTTT	CASSLGGMNTEAFF
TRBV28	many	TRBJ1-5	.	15	TGTGCCAGCAGTCCGCCCGGGGGGGGGAATCAGCCCCAGCATTTT	CASSPPGGGNQPQHF
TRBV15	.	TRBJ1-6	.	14	TGTGCCACCAGCAGAGCTTCGACAGCAACACCCCTCCACTTT	CATSRASTATPLHF
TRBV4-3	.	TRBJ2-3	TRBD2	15	TGCGCCAGCAGCCAGGGCGGGGGGGCCCTAGATACGCAGTATTTT	CASSQGGGALDTQYF
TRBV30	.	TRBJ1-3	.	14	TGTGCCTGCCGGGGACCGCTCGGCGGAAACACCATATATTTT	CACRGPLGGNTIYF
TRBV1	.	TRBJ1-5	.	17	TGCACCAGCAGCCCATCGTCCCACAGGGGAGGCAATCAGCCCCAGCATTTT	CTSSPSSHRGGNQPQHF
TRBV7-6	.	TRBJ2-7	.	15	TGTGCCAGCGGGTCCGGAGGAACACCCGGGGAAAAGCAGTACTTC	CASGSGGTPGEKQYF
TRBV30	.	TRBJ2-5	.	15	TGTGCCTCTACCGCCAGTTGGGTCGGACGAGAGACCCAGTACTTC	CASTASWVGRETQYF
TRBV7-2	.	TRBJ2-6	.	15	TGTGCCAGCAGCTTAAGGGGCTCTGGGGCCAACGTCCTGACTTTC	CASSLRGSGANVLTF
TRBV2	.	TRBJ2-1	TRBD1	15	TGTGCCAGCAAGACCGGGACAGCTCCCTGGGATGAGCAGTTCTTC	CASKTGTAPWDEQFF
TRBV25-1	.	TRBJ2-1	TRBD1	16	TGTGCCAGCAGTGGCCGGACAGGGGCGGACATCGATGAGCAGTTCTTC	CASSGRTGADIDEQFF
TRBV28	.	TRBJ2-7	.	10	TGTGCCACCTCCTCCTACGAGCAGTACTTC	CATSSYEQYF
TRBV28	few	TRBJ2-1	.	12	TGTGCCAGCGCGGACACATACAATGAGCAGTTCTTC	CASADTYNEQFF